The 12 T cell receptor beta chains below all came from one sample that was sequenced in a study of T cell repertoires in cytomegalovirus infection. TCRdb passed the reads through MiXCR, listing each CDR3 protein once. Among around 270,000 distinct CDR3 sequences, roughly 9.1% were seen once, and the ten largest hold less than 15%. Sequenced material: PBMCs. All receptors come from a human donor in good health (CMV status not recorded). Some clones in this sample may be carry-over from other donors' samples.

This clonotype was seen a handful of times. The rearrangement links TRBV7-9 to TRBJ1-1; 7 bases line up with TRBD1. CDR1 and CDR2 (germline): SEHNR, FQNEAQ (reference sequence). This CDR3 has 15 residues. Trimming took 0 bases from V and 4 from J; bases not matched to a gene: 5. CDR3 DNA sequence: TGTGCCAGCAGCTTAGCAGGGACAGCGGGCACTGAAGCTTTCTTT. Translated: CASSLAGTAGTEAFF.

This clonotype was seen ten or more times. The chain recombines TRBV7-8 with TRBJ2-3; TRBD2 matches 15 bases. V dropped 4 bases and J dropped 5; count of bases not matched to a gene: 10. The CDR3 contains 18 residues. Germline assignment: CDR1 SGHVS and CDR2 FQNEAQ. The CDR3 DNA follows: TGTGCCAGCAGCTCCGGACTAGCGGGGGGGCCCGGGGGAGATACGCAGTATTTT. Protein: CASSSGLAGGPGGDTQYF. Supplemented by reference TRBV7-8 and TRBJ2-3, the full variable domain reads GAGVSQSPRYKVAKRGQDVALRCDPISGHVSLFWYQQALGQGPEFLTYFQNEAQLDKSGLPSDRFFAERPEGSVSTLKIQRTQQEDSAVYLCASSSGLAGGPGGDTQYFGPGTRLTVL.

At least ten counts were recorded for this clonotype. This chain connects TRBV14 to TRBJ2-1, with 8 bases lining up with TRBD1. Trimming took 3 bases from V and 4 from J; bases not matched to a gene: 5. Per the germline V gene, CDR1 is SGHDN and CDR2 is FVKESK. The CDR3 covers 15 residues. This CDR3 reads CASSQMGTGYNEQFF. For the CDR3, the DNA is TGTGCCAGCAGCCAGATGGGGACAGGTTACAATGAGCAGTTCTTC.

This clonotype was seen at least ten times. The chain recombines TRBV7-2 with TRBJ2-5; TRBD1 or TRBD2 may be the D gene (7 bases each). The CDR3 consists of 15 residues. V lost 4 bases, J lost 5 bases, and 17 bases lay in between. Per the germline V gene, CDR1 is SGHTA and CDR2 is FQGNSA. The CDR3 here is CASSSSQGGGETQYF. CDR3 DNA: TGTGCCAGCAGCTCATCCCAGGGAGGGGGCGAGACCCAGTACTTC.

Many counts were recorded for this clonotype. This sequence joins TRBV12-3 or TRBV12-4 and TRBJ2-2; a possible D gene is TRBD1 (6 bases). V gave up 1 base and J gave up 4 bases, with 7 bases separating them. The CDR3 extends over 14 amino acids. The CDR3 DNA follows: TGTGCCAGCAGTTTAGGGGACATCACCGGGGAGCTGTTTTTT. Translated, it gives CASSLGDITGELFF.

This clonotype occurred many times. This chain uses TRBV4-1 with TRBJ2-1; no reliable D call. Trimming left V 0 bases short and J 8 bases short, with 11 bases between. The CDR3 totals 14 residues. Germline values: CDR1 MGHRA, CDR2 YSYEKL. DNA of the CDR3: TGCGCCAGCAGCCAAGAACGGGCCTCGGATGAGCAGTTCTTC. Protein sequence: CASSQERASDEQFF.

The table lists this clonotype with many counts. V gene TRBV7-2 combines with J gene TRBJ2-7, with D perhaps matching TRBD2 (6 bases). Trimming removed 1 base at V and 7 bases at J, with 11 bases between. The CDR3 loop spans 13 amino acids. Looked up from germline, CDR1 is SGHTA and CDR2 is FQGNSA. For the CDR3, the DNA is TGTGCCAGCAGCTTAGAACACGGGGGAGAGCAGTACTTC. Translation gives CASSLEHGGEQYF.

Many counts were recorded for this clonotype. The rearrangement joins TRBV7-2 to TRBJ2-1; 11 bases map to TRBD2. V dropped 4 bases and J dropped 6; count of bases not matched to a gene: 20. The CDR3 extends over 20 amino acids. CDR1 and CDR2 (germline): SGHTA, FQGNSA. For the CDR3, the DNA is TGTGCCAGCAGCTCCAATCTAGGGACTAGCGGATTGTTCCGGCGCAATGAGCAGTTCTTC. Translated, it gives CASSSNLGTSGLFRRNEQFF. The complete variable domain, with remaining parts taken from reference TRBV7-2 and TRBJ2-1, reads GAGVSQSPSNKVTEKGKDVELRCDPISGHTALYWYRQSLGQGLEFLIYFQGNSAPDKSGLPSDRFSAERTGGSVSTLTIQRTQQEDSAVYLCASSSNLGTSGLFRRNEQFFGPGTRLTVL.

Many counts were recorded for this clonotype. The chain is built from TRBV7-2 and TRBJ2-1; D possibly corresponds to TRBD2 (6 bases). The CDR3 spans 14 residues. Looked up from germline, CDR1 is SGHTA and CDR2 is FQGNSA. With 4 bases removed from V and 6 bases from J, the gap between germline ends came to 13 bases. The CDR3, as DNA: TGTGCCAGCAGCTCAACCCGGGGGTCCAATGAGCAGTTCTTC. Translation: CASSSTRGSNEQFF.

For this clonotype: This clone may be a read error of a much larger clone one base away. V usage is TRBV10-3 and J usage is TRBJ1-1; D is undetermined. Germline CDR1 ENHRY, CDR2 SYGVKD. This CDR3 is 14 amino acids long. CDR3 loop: CAIGESARNTEAFF. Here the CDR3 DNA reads TGTGCCATCGGTGAGTCGGCGAGGAACACTGAAGCTTTCTTT.

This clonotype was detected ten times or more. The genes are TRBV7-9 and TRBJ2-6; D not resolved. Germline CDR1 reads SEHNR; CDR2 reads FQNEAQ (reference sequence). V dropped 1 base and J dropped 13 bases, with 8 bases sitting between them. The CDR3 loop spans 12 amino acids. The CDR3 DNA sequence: TGTGCCAGCAGCTTAGATGTTCTTGTCCTGACTTTC. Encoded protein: CASSLDVLVLTF.

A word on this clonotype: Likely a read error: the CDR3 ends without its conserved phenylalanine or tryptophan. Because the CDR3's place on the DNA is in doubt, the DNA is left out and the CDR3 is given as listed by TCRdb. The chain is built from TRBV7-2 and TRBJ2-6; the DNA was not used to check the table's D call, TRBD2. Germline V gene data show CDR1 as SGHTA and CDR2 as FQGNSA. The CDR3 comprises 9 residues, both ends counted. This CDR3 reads CASTYLSSG.